Given below is one T cell receptor beta chain in context. Collection occurred without any documented infections or immune events in donors. This CDR3 region has 14 residues. Trimming removed 6 bases from V and 4 bases from J, with 13 bases in between. From germline, CDR1 is KGHSH and CDR2 LQKENI. Profiled with immunoSEQ multiplex PCR; TCRdb holds only in-frame clones, not every one. This table holds some 78,000 clones, around 89% found once. These data originate in a study of identifying expanded T cells in peripheral blood. The V and J genes are TRBV18 and TRBJ1-5; D might be TRBD1 (6 bases). The clonotype comes from a person between 18 and 70 years old in good health. Sequencing was carried out using blood. The CDR3 DNA sequence: TGTGCCAGCTCCCCCCAGGGGAGAAATCAGCCCCAGCATTTT. Amino acids: CASSPQGRNQPQHF. The full variable domain, with the rest looked up from reference TRBV18 and TRBJ1-5, is NAGVMQNPRHLVRRRGQEARLRCSPMKGHSHVYWYRQLPEEGLKFMVYLQKENIIDESGMPKERFSAEFPKEGPSILRIQQVVRGDSAAYFCASSPQGRNQPQHFGDGTRLSIL.